The sequence of this TCR beta chain was determined in a study of blood T cell repertoires in COVID-19. The authors' processing: Nucleated cell counts were estimated from reference gene primer amplification. Clones were sequenced by immunoSEQ multiplex PCR, and TCRdb holds only the in-frame ones, with some missing. That table supplies the V and J calls and clone size; D and trimming were determined from the DNA. The sample holds roughly 180,000 clones, around 82% seen once. Sequencing was done on a sample of peripheral blood. The TCR comes from a man in his fifties or sixties who had recovered from COVID-19.

CDR3 in DNA: TGTGCCAGCTCACCACAGAGGGATAGCAATCAGCCCCAGCATTTT. It encodes CASSPQRDSNQPQHF. The chain couples TRBV18 to TRBJ1-5; no definite D call. The CDR3 extends over 15 amino acids. V shed 1 base and J shed 0 bases, with 7 bases lying between them. The germline V gene has CDR1 KGHSH and CDR2 LQKENI.